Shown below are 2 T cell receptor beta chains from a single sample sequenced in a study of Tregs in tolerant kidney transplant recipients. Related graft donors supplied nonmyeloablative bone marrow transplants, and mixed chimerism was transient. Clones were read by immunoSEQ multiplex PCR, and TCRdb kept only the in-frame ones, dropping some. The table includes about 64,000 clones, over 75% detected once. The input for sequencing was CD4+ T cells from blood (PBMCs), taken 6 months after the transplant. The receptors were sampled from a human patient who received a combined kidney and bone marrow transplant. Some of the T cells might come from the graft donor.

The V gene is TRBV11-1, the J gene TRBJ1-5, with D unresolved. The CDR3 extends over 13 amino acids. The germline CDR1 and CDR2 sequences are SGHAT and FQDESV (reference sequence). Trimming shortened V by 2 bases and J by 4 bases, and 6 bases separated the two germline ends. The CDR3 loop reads CASSLSRNQPQHF. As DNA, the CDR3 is TGTGCCAGCAGCTTATCCAGGAATCAGCCCCAGCATTTT.

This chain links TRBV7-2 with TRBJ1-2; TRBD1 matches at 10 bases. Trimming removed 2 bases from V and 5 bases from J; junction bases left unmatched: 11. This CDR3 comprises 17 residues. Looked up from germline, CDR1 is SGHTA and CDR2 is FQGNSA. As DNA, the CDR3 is TGTGCCAGCAGCTTACCCCTCGGGACAGGGGTTTATTATGGCTACACCTTC. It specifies CASSLPLGTGVYYGYTF. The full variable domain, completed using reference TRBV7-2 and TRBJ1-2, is GAGVSQSPSNKVTEKGKDVELRCDPISGHTALYWYRQSLGQGLEFLIYFQGNSAPDKSGLPSDRFSAERTGGSVSTLTIQRTQQEDSAVYLCASSLPLGTGVYYGYTFGSGTRLTVV.